Presented here are 20 T cell receptor beta chains from one specimen sequenced in a study of response to subunit inactivated influenza vaccine (dated by TCRdb to the late 2010s). The protocol used for the library was RT-PCR. The sample was run on an Illumina HiSeq 2500. The public reads were quality trimmed at Q25 with fastp and then assembled into clones with MiXCR by TCRdb, keeping productive beta chains. For every CDR3 protein sequence, its rows merge into one entry that carries the most common genes and DNA. A total of fewer than 250,000 distinct CDR3 sequences appear in this sample, 13% to 15% of them only once. Of the sample, roughly 24% is held by the ten largest clones. The sample consisted of CD8+ T cells sorted from PBMCs, taken 5 to 6 days after vaccination. The receptors derive from a man aged 45-65 years who received an inactivated influenza vaccine. Donor details come from another sample of the same person, matched by shared clones.

The chain joins TRBV20-1 to TRBJ2-1, with 8 bases lining up with TRBD2. Per germline, CDR1 DFQATT and CDR2 SNEGSKA (reference sequence). The CDR3 covers 13 residues. CDR3 protein: CNVGGGNYNEQFF. The CDR3 DNA follows: TGCAATGTAGGCGGGGGGAACTACAATGAGCAGTTCTTC.

This clonotype appeared a few times. V usage is TRBV9 and J usage is TRBJ2-5; the match to TRBD2 covers 11 bases. Germline CDR1 SGDLS, CDR2 YYNGEE. V gave up 1 base and J gave up 5 bases; unmatched junction bases: 10. The CDR3 consists of 17 residues. CDR3 DNA sequence: TGTGCCAGCAGCGTACCCATAGCGGGAGGGCGTGAGGAGACCCAGTACTTC. Protein sequence: CASSVPIAGGREETQYF.

This clonotype showed up just a few times. V is TRBV2 and J is TRBJ2-7; 12 bases line up with TRBD2. The CDR3 extends over 16 amino acids. J gave up 2 bases and V 7 bases, and 9 bases lay outside the gene matches. Germline V gives CDR1 SNHLY, CDR2 FYNNEI. The CDR3 DNA sequence: TGTGCCAGCAAGCCTAGCGGGGGGGCCCCACCCTACGAGCAGTACTTC. Translated, it gives CASKPSGGAPPYEQYF.

In this sample, this clonotype turned up many times. The CDR3 nucleotides are TGTGCCAGCAGCATCGGCCTCGGACCCTACGAGCAGTACTTC. Translating it yields CASSIGLGPYEQYF. J is TRBJ2-7 and V is TRBV11-2; no reliable D call. Germline V gene lookup returns CDR1 SGHAT and CDR2 FQNNGV. V lost 5 bases to trimming and J lost 2 bases, with 13 bases between them. The CDR3 spans 14 residues.

V usage is TRBV6-1 and J usage is TRBJ2-6; D is ambiguous. With 7 bases removed from V and 0 bases from J, the gap between germline ends came to 7 bases. This CDR3 is built from 14 residues. From germline, CDR1 is MNHNS and CDR2 SASEGT. CDR3 coding DNA: TGTGCCAGCACTCTGGGCTCTGGGGCCAACGTCCTGACTTTC. Residues: CASTLGSGANVLTF.

This chain joins TRBV20-1 and TRBJ2-3, with D unresolved. Germline lookup yields CDR1 DFQATT and CDR2 SNEGSKA (reference sequence). The CDR3 runs 14 residues. V was pared by 3 bases and J by 4 bases, with 14 bases between. This CDR3 reads CSARDGLRADTQYF. The CDR3 DNA is TGCAGTGCTAGGGACGGTCTAAGGGCAGATACGCAGTATTTT.

The chain uses TRBV18 and TRBJ2-1, with TRBD2 as a possible D gene (6 bases). Germline values: CDR1 KGHSH, CDR2 LQKENI. Trimming took off 6 bases at V and 3 bases at J, with 15 bases between the two ends. The CDR3 is 15 residues long. CDR3 coding DNA: TGTGCCAGCTCCCCAAGACTAGGTGGCTACAATGAGCAGTTCTTC. Encoded protein: CASSPRLGGYNEQFF.

V is TRBV29-1 and J is TRBJ2-1, with D possibly TRBD1 on 6 matching bases. This CDR3 comprises 12 residues. CDR1 is SQVTM, CDR2 ANQGSEA, per germline. V lost 8 bases to trimming and J lost 5 bases, with 13 bases between them. The CDR3 DNA reads TGCAGCTCAGGGCAGGGGAACAATGAGCAGTTCTTC. Protein product: CSSGQGNNEQFF.

This clonotype was seen more than once but under ten times. The chain couples TRBV11-1 to TRBJ2-2, with 7 positions matching TRBD1. Looked up from germline, CDR1 is SGHAT and CDR2 is FQDESV (reference sequence). The length of the CDR3 is 15 residues. J was trimmed by 1 base and V by 5 bases; bases with no gene match: 4. The CDR3 here is CASSLGQLNTGELFF. The CDR3 DNA follows: TGTGCCAGCAGCCTGGGACAGTTGAACACCGGGGAGCTGTTTTTT.

This chain joins TRBV15 and TRBJ2-1, with 11 bases that match TRBD2. Germline V gives CDR1 LNHNV, CDR2 YYDKDF (reference sequence). Trimming cost V 9 bases and J 7 bases; bases outside gene matches: 11. The CDR3 totals 15 residues. The DNA of the CDR3 is TGTGCCACGGACCGTAGCGGGGGGGCCGGGAATGAGCAGTTCTTC. It yields the protein CATDRSGGAGNEQFF.

This chain uses TRBV6-2 or TRBV6-3 with TRBJ2-1; TRBD2 matches at 9 bases. Per germline, CDR1 MNHEY and CDR2 SVGEGT. Trimming took 4 bases from V and 13 from J; bases not matched to a gene: 29. The CDR3 contains 20 residues. The CDR3 is CASSSLWSTSGYNQNVVQFF. CDR3 nucleotide sequence: TGTGCCAGCAGTTCCCTCTGGTCGACTAGCGGCTACAACCAAAACGTGGTCCAGTTCTTC.

A few counts support this clonotype. J is TRBJ2-2 and V is TRBV6-5; D might be TRBD1 (6 bases). V lost 2 bases, J lost 0 bases, and 7 bases lay in between. CDR1 and CDR2 (germline): MNHEY, SVGAGI. There are 15 residues in the CDR3. CDR3 nucleotide sequence: TGTGCCAGCAGTTACGGGACATCGAACACCGGGGAGCTGTTTTTT. Translation: CASSYGTSNTGELFF.

This clonotype turned up a few times. This chain links TRBV20-1 with TRBJ1-2; the D gene is possibly TRBD1 (6 bases). CDR3 size: 15 residues. The V gene's germline CDR1 is DFQATT and CDR2 SNEGSKA (reference sequence). V gave up 0 bases and J gave up 6 bases, with 17 bases separating them. The CDR3 nucleotides are TGCAGTGCTAGAGACCCGGACAGTCAAGGGGATGGCTACACCTTC. Translating it yields CSARDPDSQGDGYTF.

The J gene is TRBJ1-3, the V gene TRBV7-6; D gene ambiguous. CDR1 SGHVS and CDR2 FNYEAQ come from the germline V gene. The V end was cut by 2 bases, the J end by 1 base, with 9 bases between. This CDR3 is 15 amino acids long. For the CDR3, the DNA is TGTGCCAGCAGCTTAAACGACGGTTCTGGAAACACCATATATTTT. Translated, it gives CASSLNDGSGNTIYF.

The chain couples TRBV4-1 to TRBJ2-1, with D possibly matching TRBD2 (5 bases). The germline V and J ends were trimmed by 2 bases and 8 bases, with 16 bases remaining between them. The V gene's germline CDR1 is MGHRA and CDR2 YSYEKL. The CDR3 consists of 15 residues. CDR3 sequence (DNA): TGCGCCAGCAGCCAAACCCCTCGGGGAATAGATGAGCAGTTCTTC. Translated, it gives CASSQTPRGIDEQFF.

This clonotype has more than one count but fewer than ten. The chain links TRBV6-2 or TRBV6-3 to TRBJ2-1; TRBD2 is a possible D gene (6 bases). Germline V gene sequence: CDR1 MNHEY, CDR2 SVGEGT. Trimming took off 2 bases at V and 0 bases at J, with 11 bases between the two ends. This CDR3 region has 16 residues. CDR3 nucleotides: TGTGCCAGCAGTTACATCGTCGGGAGCTCCTACAATGAGCAGTTCTTC. Its protein product is CASSYIVGSSYNEQFF.

The genes are TRBV6-5 and TRBJ2-7; a possible D gene is TRBD2 (6 bases). The V end lost 10 bases, the J end lost 2 bases, and 12 bases lay between the germline ends. CDR1 is MNHEY, CDR2 SVGAGI, per germline. The CDR3 has 12 amino acids. CDR3 sequence reads: CAIRDSTYEQYF. The CDR3, as DNA: TGTGCCATCCGGGACTCAACCTACGAGCAGTACTTC.

Ten or more counts support this clonotype. The chain links TRBV15 to TRBJ2-1, with D uncertain. Germline-derived CDR1 and CDR2 are LNHNV and YYDKDF (reference sequence). V lost 3 bases to trimming and J lost 0 bases, with 6 bases between them. The CDR3 is made up of 14 amino acids. The CDR3 coding sequence is TGTGCCACCAGCAGGGATGGCTCCTACAATGAGCAGTTCTTC. Translating gives CATSRDGSYNEQFF.

In this sample, this clonotype turned up many times. This chain joins TRBV4-3 and TRBJ1-3, with D tentatively TRBD1 (6 bases). Trimming removed 0 bases from V and 6 bases from J, with 18 bases in between. The CDR3 runs to 17 residues. Germline V gene data show CDR1 as LGHNA and CDR2 as YSLEER. The CDR3 bases are TGCGCCAGCAGCCAAGAATACCAGGACAGATGGGAAAACACCATATATTTT. Translation gives CASSQEYQDRWENTIYF.

There are a few counts of this clonotype. This chain uses TRBV28 with TRBJ2-2; D is uncertain. V was cut by 2 bases and J by 3 bases, with 10 bases left in between. CDR3 length equals 15 residues. Germline loops: CDR1 MDHEN, CDR2 SYDVKM. The DNA of the CDR3 is TGTGCCAGCAGTTTAAGTTTCGAGGACACCGGGGAGCTGTTTTTT. This translates into CASSLSFEDTGELFF.